This T cell receptor (beta chain) was recovered during a study of T-cell memory formation after mild COVID-19 (dated by TCRdb to the early 2020s). Broadly, across the study: TCR sequence clusters from the two donors were largely donor specific. In two donors, T-cell clones that expanded and contracted after mild COVID-19 were followed by sequencing TCRalpha and TCRbeta repertoires longitudinally. Two young, previously healthy adult volunteers made up the cohort, one male and one female. Broader findings and caveats from the paper: Some responding clones were found in pre-infection memory, which suggests that pre-existing cross-reactive memory T cells took part in the SARS-CoV-2 response. Contracting CD4+ clones were located mainly in the CM and EM memory subsets, whereas CD8+ clones were found to be enriched in EMRA. SARS-CoV-2 specificity was not confirmed for the second-wave clones peaking on day 37. Clones contracting from day 15 to 85 had balanced CD4/CD8 phenotypes, while a second wave expanding from day 15 to 37 was biased towards CD4+. Only two mild cases were covered by the study, and larger cohorts that include severe cases with pre-infection samples were considered necessary.

This clonotype showed up just a few times. The antigen it binds to is not known. Base qualities are not at hand, and no much larger clone is one base apart. The CDR3 runs 16 amino acids, cysteine and phenylalanine included. Solely the CDR3 DNA is kept, with 48 bases framed from the first base. Relative to germline, V is missing 2 bases and J is missing 4 bases, with 2 bases of the junction outside any gene match. CDR1 and CDR2 (KGHDR, SFDVKD) derive from the germline V gene. PBMCs were isolated by Ficoll-Paque density gradient centrifugation. Sequencer: Illumina NovaSeq 6000. TCRalpha and TCRbeta cDNA libraries were built by 5'RACE with constant-segment primers, adding sample barcodes and unique molecular identifiers. RNA was extracted from every sample with Trizol reagent. The libraries were amplified in two PCR steps, and the second step added a second sample barcode and Illumina TruSeq adapters. The libraries were sequenced on an Illumina NovaSeq using 2 x 150 bp paired-end reads. The published analysis was carried out like this. The reads were demultiplexed and collapsed into UMI-guided consensus sequences using migec v1.2.7. Using mixcr v2.1.11, UMI consensuses were aligned to TRA and TRB V and J templates and then assembled into clonotypes. Expanded or contracted clonotypes were those called significant by both edgeR and NoisET, with noise models trained on biological replicates. For edgeR calls, the thresholds were a false discovery rate-adjusted p below 0.01 and a log2 fold-change of 1. As an exploratory analysis of dynamics, max-normalized trajectories of the 1000 most abundant clonotypes were examined with PCA combined with hierarchical clustering. Each responding clone was given a CD4 or CD8 phenotype based on the CD4+ and CD8+ repertoires, which had been sequenced separately. TCRdb applied fastp at Q25 and MiXCR to the public reads, then kept only in-frame beta chains. Every CDR3 protein is listed once, alongside the most common genes and DNA of its rows. TCRdb's processing, not the authors', yielded these V and J calls. For this sample the table gives around 410,000 distinct CDR3 sequences, of which about 22% were detected only once. Around 13% of the sample is in the top ten clones.

The sequenced sample was PBMCs or a T cell subset sorted from them (not recorded which). The sequence was obtained from an adult woman who had mild COVID-19 (a few samples of this study predate the infection). The sample titles of this study are shuffled in the database, so cell type and time point are left out; the donor was told from shared clones. The chain uses TRBV24-1 and TRBJ2-3; 13 junctional bases match TRBD2. CDR3 loop: CATSDSTSGGPDTQYF. The DNA is as follows: TGTGCCACCAGTGATTCGACTAGCGGGGGGCCAGATACGCAGTATTTT.